Sequencing of this T cell receptor beta chain was carried out in a study of STAT5B mutations in CD4+ large granular lymphocyte leukemia. The table came from immunoSEQ multiplex PCR; TCRdb's copy has only in-frame clones and leaves some out. The profile covers tens of thousands of clones, with around three quarters appearing a single time and 2% taken by the ten largest. As for this clone: The antigen is not known.

Study observations and caveats: CD4-sorted patient repertoires seemed more clonal than healthy CD4+ repertoires.

Germline loops: CDR1 SGDLS, CDR2 YYNGEE. The CDR3 totals 14 residues. V lost 4 bases and J 3 bases, leaving 14 bases between the germline ends. The chain carries TRBV9 and TRBJ2-7; D is undetermined. The clonotype was recovered from a human donor in good health. The source material was CD4+ T cells from blood buffy coats. This CDR3 reads CASSPSPRDYEQYF. CDR3 bases: TGTGCCAGCAGCCCATCTCCTAGAGACTACGAGCAGTACTTC.